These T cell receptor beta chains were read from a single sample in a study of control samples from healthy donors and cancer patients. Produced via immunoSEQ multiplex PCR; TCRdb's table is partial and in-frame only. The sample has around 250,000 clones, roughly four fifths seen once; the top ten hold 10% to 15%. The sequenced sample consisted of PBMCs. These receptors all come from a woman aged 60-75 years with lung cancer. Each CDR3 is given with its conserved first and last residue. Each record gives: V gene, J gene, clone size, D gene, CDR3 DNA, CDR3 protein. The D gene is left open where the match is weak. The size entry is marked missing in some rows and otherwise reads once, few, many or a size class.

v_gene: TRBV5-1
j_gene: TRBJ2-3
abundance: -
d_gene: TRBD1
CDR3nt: TGCGCCAGCAGTAAACTACCATTCGCAGGGGGCAGCACAGATACGCAGTATTTT
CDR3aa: CASSKLPFAGGSTDTQYF

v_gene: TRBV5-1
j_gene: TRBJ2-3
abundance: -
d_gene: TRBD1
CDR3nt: TGCGCCAGCGGACAGGGGGCGCAAGGCACAGATACGCAGTATTTT
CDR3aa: CASGQGAQGTDTQYF

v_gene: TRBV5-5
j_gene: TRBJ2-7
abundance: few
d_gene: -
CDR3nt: TGTGCCAGCAGCTTGAGGGCTCTCCAGGGCGTGGAGCAGTACTTC
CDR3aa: CASSLRALQGVEQYF

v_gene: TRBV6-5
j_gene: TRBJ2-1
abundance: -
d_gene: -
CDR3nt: TGTGCCAGCAGATATAACAGGGCTTATGAGCAGTTCTTC
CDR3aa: CASRYNRAYEQFF

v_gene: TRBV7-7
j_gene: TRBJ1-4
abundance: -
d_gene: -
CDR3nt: TGTGCCAGCAGCTTACTCGGGGGGGAAAAACTGTTTTTT
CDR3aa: CASSLLGGEKLFF

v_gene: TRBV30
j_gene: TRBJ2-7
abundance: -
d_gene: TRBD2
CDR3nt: TGTGCCTGGAGTAAAACCGGGACTAGCGACTACGAGCAGTACTTC
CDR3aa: CAWSKTGTSDYEQYF

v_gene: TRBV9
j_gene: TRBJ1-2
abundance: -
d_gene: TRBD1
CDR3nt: TGTGCCAGCAGCGAGGGGACAGGGTCCTATGGCTACACCTTC
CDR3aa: CASSEGTGSYGYTF

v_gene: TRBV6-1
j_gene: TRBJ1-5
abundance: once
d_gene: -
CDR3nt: TGTGCCAGCAGTGAAGCGAGGGGCAATCAGCCCCAGCATTTT
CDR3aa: CASSEARGNQPQHF

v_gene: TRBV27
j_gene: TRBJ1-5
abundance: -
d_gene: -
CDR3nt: TGTGCCAGCAGTTTACAGGGTTCCCAGCCCCAGCATTTT
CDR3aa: CASSLQGSQPQHF

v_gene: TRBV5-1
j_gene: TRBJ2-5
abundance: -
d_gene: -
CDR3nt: TGCGCCAGCAGCTTTCCAGGGATGTATGAGACCCAGTACTTC
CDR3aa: CASSFPGMYETQYF

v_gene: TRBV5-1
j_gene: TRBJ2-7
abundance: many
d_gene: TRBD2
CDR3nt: TGCGCCAGTTATACTAGCGGGACTACCTACGAGCAGTACTTC
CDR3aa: CASYTSGTTYEQYF

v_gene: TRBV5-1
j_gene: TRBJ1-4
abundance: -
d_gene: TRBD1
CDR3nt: TGCGCCAGCAGCCCGGGACAGAATGAAAAACTGTTTTTT
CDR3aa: CASSPGQNEKLFF

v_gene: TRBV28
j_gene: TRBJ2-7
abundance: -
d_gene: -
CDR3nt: TGTGCCAGCAGGCAGGAGGGCTACGAGCAGTACTTC
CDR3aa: CASRQEGYEQYF

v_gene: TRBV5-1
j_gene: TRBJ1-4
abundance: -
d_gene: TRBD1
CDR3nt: TGCGCCAGCAGCTTGGCCACAGGGGATGGGGAAAAACTGTTTTTT
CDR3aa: CASSLATGDGEKLFF

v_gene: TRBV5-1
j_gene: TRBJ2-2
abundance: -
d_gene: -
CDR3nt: TGCGCCAGCAGCCACTTGTCAGGGTCTAACACCGGGGAGCTGTTTTTT
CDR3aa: CASSHLSGSNTGELFF

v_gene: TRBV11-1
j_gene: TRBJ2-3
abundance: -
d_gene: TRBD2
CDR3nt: TGTGCCAGCAGCTTGGAGCGGGGGACGACGCAGTATTTT
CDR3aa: CASSLERGTTQYF

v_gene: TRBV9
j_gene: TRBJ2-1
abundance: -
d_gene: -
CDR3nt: TGTGCCAGCAGCGTAGGTACAGTCGACAATGAGCAGTTCTTC
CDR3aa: CASSVGTVDNEQFF

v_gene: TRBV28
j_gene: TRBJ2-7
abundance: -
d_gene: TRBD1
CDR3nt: TGTGCCAGCAGTTTATCGACAGGGGCGTACGAGCAGTACTTC
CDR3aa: CASSLSTGAYEQYF

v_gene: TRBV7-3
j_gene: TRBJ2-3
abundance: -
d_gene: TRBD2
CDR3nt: TGTGCCAGCAGCCGGACTAGCGGGGGGGCAGATACGCAGTATTTT
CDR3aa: CASSRTSGGADTQYF

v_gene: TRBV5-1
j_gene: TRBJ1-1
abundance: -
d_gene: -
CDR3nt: TGCGCCAGCAGCGGGGGGACACCGCAAGTGGCTGAAGCTTTCTTT
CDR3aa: CASSGGTPQVAEAFF

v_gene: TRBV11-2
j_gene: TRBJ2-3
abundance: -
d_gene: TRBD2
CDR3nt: TGTGCCAGCAGCTTAGTAGGCGGGGGGATCACAGATACGCAGTATTTT
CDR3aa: CASSLVGGGITDTQYF

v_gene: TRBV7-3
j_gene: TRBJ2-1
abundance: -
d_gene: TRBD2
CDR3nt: TGTGCCAGCAGCTTAATGGCGGGAGTTATTAATGAGCAGTTCTTC
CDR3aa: CASSLMAGVINEQFF

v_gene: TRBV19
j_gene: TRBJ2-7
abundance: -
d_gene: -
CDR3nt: TGTGCCAGTAGTATGCAACTAACCCGAGAGCAGTACTTC
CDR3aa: CASSMQLTREQYF

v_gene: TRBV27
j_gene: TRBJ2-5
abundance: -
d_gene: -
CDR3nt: TGTGCCAGCGCAACAATACCGCGTCAAGAGACCCAGTACTTC
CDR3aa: CASATIPRQETQYF

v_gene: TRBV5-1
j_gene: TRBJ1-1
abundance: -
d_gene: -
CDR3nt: TGCGCCAGCAGCTCTGGGGAGGTAACTGAAGCTTTCTTT
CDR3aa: CASSSGEVTEAFF

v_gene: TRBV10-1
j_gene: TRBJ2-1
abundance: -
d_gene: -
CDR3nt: TGCGCCAGCAGCGGAGGGGCAGGGAACTACAATGAGCAGTTCTTC
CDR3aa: CASSGGAGNYNEQFF

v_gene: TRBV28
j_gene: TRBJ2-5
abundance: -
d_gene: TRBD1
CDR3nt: TGTGCCAGCAGTTCCTACAGGGGGAGGGAGACCCAGTACTTC
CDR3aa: CASSSYRGRETQYF

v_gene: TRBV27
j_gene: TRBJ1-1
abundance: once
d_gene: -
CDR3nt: TGTGCCACGCAGGGGTTCATGAACACTGAAGCTTTCTTT
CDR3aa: CATQGFMNTEAFF

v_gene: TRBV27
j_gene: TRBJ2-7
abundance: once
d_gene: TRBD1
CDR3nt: TGTGCCAGCAGGAACAGGGGATTATCCTACGAGCAGTACTTC
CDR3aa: CASRNRGLSYEQYF

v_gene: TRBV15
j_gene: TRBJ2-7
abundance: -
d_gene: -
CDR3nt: TGTGCCACCAGCGAGCGCAGGGCCAGCGACGAGCAGTACTTC
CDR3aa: CATSERRASDEQYF

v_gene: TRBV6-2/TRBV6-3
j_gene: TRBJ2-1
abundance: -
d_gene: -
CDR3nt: TGTGCCAGCAGCCTTAGCGGAGTCTCCTACAATGAGCAGTTCTTC
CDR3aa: CASSLSGVSYNEQFF

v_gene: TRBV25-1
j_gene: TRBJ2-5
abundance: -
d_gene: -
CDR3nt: TGTGCCAGCAGTGAATTGGGGGTTGCAGAGACCCAGTACTTC
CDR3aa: CASSELGVAETQYF

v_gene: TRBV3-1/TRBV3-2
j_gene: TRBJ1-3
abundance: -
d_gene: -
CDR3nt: TGTGCCAGCAGCCAAGGGACCCGCTCTGGAAACACCATATATTTT
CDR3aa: CASSQGTRSGNTIYF

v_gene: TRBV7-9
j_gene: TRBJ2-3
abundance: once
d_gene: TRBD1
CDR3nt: TGTGCCAGCAGCCCTCGGACAGGGGGAGGCACAGATACGCAGTATTTT
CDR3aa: CASSPRTGGGTDTQYF

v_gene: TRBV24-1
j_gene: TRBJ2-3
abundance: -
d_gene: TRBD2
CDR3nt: TGTGCCACCAGTGCGGCGGACGGGGGGACGCAGTATTTT
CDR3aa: CATSAADGGTQYF

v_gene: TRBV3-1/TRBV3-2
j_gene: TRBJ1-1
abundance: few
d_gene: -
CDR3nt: TGTGCCAGCAGCCCCTCGTACCGCACTGAAGCTTTCTTT
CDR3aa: CASSPSYRTEAFF

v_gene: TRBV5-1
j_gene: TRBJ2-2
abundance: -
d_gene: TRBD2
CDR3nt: TGCGCCAGCAGTCGGGATAGCGGGCGCTTGGACACCGGGGAGCTGTTTTTT
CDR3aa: CASSRDSGRLDTGELFF

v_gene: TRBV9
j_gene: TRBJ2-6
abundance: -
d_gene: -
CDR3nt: TGTGCCAGCAGCGTAGCTGGGAACGGGGCCAACGTCCTGACTTTC
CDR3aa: CASSVAGNGANVLTF

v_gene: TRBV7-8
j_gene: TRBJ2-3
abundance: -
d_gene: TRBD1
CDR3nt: TGTGCCAGCAGCAAACAGGGGTCGAAAACAGATACGCAGTATTTT
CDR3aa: CASSKQGSKTDTQYF

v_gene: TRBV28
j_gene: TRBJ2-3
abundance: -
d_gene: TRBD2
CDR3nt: TGTGCCAGCAGTTTAGGGCTAGCGGGCAGATATACGCAGTATTTT
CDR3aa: CASSLGLAGRYTQYF

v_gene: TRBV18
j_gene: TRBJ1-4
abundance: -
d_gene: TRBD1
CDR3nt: TGTGCCAGCTCACCAAGGACAGGGAATAATGAAAAACTGTTTTTT
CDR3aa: CASSPRTGNNEKLFF

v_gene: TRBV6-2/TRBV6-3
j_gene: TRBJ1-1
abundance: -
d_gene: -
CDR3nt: TGTGCCAGCAGTTACACCCTACAGGGTTTTAATACTGAAGCTTTCTTT
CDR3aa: CASSYTLQGFNTEAFF

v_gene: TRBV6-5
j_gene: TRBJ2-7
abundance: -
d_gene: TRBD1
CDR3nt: TGTGCCAGCAGAGTACAGGGGGCTAACGAGCAGTACTTC
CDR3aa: CASRVQGANEQYF

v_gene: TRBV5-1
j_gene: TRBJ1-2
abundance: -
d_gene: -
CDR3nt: TGCGCCAGCAGCTTGGCCGGGGTCCTATATGGCTACACCTTC
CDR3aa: CASSLAGVLYGYTF

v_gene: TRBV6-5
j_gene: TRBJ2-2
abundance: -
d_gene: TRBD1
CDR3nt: TGTGCCAGCGGCAGACAGGGAAACACCGGGGAGCTGTTTTTT
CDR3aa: CASGRQGNTGELFF

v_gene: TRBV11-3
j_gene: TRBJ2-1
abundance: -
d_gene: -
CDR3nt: TGTGCCAGCAGCTCCTTGGATGGGCGGAGTTCCTACAATGAGCAGTTCTTC
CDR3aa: CASSSLDGRSSYNEQFF

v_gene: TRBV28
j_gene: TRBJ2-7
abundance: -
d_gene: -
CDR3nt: TGTGCCAGCAGACTAAACCCCTCCTACGAGCAGTACTTC
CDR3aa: CASRLNPSYEQYF

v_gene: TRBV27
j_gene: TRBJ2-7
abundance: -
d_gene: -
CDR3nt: TGTGCCAGCGCCCATCCCCGGACGGCGGCCTACGAGCAGTACTTC
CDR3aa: CASAHPRTAAYEQYF

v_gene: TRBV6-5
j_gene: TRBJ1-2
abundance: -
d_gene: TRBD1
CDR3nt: TGTGCCAGCAGGGACAGGGGGCAAAGAGGCTACACCTTC
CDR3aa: CASRDRGQRGYTF

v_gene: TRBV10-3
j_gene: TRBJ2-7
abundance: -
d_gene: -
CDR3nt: TGTGCCATCAGTGGAGGGGGGAGCGGTAGCTCCTACGAGCAGTACTTC
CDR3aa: CAISGGGSGSSYEQYF

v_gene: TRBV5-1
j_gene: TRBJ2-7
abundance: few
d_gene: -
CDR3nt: TGCGCCAGCAGCTTGACACCGTTATCCTACGAGCAGTACTTC
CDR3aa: CASSLTPLSYEQYF

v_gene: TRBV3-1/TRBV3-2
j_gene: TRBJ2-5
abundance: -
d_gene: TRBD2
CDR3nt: TGTGCCAGCAGCCAGGGACTAGCGGGAGTAGGGCAAGAGACCCAGTACTTC
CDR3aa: CASSQGLAGVGQETQYF

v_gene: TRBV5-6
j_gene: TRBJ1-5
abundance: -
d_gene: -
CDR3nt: TGTGCCAGCAGCTTGGCTCGGGGGGGTCAGCCCCAGCATTTT
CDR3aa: CASSLARGGQPQHF

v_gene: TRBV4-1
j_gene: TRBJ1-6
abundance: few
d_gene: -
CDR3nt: TGCGCCAGCAGCCAACCGGCGGGGGCTAATTCACCCCTCCACTTT
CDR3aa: CASSQPAGANSPLHF

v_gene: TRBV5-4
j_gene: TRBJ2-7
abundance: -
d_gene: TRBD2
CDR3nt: TGTGCCAGCAGCTTGAAGGGCGGGAGGAACGAGCAGTACTTC
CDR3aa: CASSLKGGRNEQYF

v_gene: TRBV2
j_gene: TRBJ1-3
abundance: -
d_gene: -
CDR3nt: TGTGCCAGCAGTGTGGGTACTCTCTCTGGAAACACCATATATTTT
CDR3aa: CASSVGTLSGNTIYF

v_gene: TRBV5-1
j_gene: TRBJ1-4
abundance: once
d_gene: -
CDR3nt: TGCGCCAGCAGCGCCTCAGGGTCTAATGAAAAACTGTTTTTT
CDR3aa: CASSASGSNEKLFF

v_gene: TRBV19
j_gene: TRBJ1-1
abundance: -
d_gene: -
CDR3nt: TGTGCCACTCATCCCGGACAGCTAGCTGAAGCTTTCTTT
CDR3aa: CATHPGQLAEAFF

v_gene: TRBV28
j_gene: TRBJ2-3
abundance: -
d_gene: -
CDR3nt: TGTGCCAGCAGTTTGGCTACCAGCACAGATACGCAGTATTTT
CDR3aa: CASSLATSTDTQYF